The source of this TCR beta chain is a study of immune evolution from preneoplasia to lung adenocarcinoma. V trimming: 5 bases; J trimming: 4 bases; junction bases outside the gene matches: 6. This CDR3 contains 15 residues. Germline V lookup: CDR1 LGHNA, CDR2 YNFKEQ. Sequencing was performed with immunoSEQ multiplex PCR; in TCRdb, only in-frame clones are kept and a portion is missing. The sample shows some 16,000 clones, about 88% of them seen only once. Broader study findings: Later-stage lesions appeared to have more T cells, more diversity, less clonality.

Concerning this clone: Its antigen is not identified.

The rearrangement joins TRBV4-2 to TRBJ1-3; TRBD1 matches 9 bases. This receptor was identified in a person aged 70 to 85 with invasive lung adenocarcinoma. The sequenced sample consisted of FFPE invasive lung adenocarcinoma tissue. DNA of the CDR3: TGTGCCAGCAGCGAACGGACAGGGGTCGGAAACACCATATATTTT. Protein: CASSERTGVGNTIYF.